Listed below are T cell receptor beta chains from one sample, sequenced in a study of vaccination and CD4 T cells after COVID-19. TCRdb reprocessed the PCR reads with MiXCR, giving one entry per CDR3 protein. In the table there are some 9,700 distinct CDR3 sequences, approximately 60% of which are singletons. Their antigen targets remain unknown. Material for sequencing was CD4+ T cells from blood, cultured in vitro. The receptors were gathered from a human donor in good health. CDR3s include the opening cysteine and the closing phenylalanine or tryptophan. D genes are given only for firm matches.

>TRBV5-4|TRBJ1-2|NA
TGTGCCAGCAGCTTTCCCGGGATAGGGGGCTACACCTTC
CASSFPGIGGYTF
>TRBV6-1|TRBJ2-2|TRBD1
TGTGCCAGCAGTGACGGACAGGGCTCGAACACCGGGGAGCTGTTTTTT
CASSDGQGSNTGELFF
>TRBV20-1|TRBJ2-7|TRBD1
TGCAGTGCTAGGCCGGGACAGGGAGTCTACGAGCAGTACTTC
CSARPGQGVYEQYF
>TRBV5-1|TRBJ1-2|NA
TGCGCCAGCAGCTCCCCAGCCACCAACGGCTACACCTTC
CASSSPATNGYTF
>TRBV4-2|TRBJ2-7|TRBD2
TGTGCCAGCAGCCAAAGTAGCGGGGGCCTTACCTACGAGCAGTACTTC
CASSQSSGGLTYEQYF
>TRBV27|TRBJ1-2|NA
TGTGCCAGCAGTTTGGCTGCTAACTATGGCTACACCTTC
CASSLAANYGYTF
>TRBV6-1|TRBJ1-1|NA
TGTGCCAGCAGTCTGGACAGAGTTAACACTGAAGCTTTCTTT
CASSLDRVNTEAFF
>TRBV9|TRBJ2-5|TRBD1
TGTGCCAGCAGCGAGGATCCTCACAGGGGGTTAGAGACCCAGTACTTC
CASSEDPHRGLETQYF
>TRBV7-8|TRBJ1-2|NA
TGTGCCAGCAGCTTAGATGGGGGGGTAGGGCTTAACTATGGCTACACCTTC
CASSLDGGVGLNYGYTF
>TRBV7-8|TRBJ2-7|NA
TGTGCCAGCAGCTTATCCCAGTTCTACGAGCAGTACTTC
CASSLSQFYEQYF
>TRBV19|TRBJ2-4|NA
TGTGCCAGTAGTATCTCTCTGGGAGTCCGGCAGCAAAACATTCAGTACTTC
CASSISLGVRQQNIQYF